Detailed here is one T cell receptor (beta chain). The antigen is unknown. These data originate in a study of T cell repertoires in cytomegalovirus infection. Study-level information: CMV epitopes used comprised recently identified HLA-C-restricted ones and well-studied HLA-B-restricted ones. Indications of both CMV infection and matching HLA type were provided by public TCR beta signatures. Study-wide results and limits: Predominance within the ex vivo response was attributable to HLA-C-restricted CMV-specific TCR beta clonotypes. Pooled public TCR beta family frequency picked out CMV carriers with the relevant HLA.

TCRdb reprocessed the reads via MiXCR and lists one record per CDR3 protein. The repertoire holds 650,000 to 900,000 distinct CDR3 sequences, with roughly 33% as singletons. Germline V gives CDR1 KGHDR, CDR2 SFDVKD. Trimming took 4 bases from V and 5 from J; bases not matched to a gene: 5. CDR3 length: 14 amino acids. The chain couples TRBV24-1 to TRBJ2-3, with 7 nucleotides matching TRBD2. The sequence came from a human donor in good health (CMV status not recorded). Some clones in this sample may be carry-over from other donors' samples. The specimen was cultured CD8+ T cells from PBMCs, collected from culture after CMV antigen stimulation. The CDR3 bases are TGTGCCACCAGTGAAGGAGGGGAGGGAGATACGCAGTATTTT. Translation gives CATSEGGEGDTQYF.